The 4 T cell receptor beta chains in this list originate from one sample, sequenced in a study of cytomegalovirus exposure and HLA in healthy donors. The PCR made use of 60 Vbeta and 13 Jbeta primers. Assay used: immunoSEQ multiplex PCR; TCRdb lists only in-frame clones, some missing. The sample gives around 180,000 clones, roughly 70% of which show up once; less than 1.6% is in the top ten. Sequenced input: PBMCs. The receptor set was obtained from a girl between 5 and 17 years old in good health and CMV-seronegative.

The J gene is TRBJ1-6, the V gene TRBV7-5; TRBD1, the table's D call, was not compared with the DNA. TRBV7-5 is reported as a pseudogene. The CDR3 is 17 amino acids. CDR3 nucleotide sequence: TGTGCCAGAAGCTTAAAATTTACAATATACTATAATTCACCCCTCCACTTT. It specifies CARSLKFTIYYNSPLHF.

The chain couples TRBV13 to TRBJ1-1; D uncertain. The V end was cut by 8 bases, the J end by 0 bases, with 10 bases between. Germline V gene sequence: CDR1 PRHDT, CDR2 FYEKMQ (reference sequence). This CDR3 has 13 amino acids. The CDR3 region is CASGRTVNTEAFF. The CDR3 DNA sequence: TGTGCCAGCGGCCGCACAGTGAACACTGAAGCTTTCTTT.

This clone occurred a few times. V is TRBV6-1 and J is TRBJ1-1, with D tentatively TRBD1 (5 bases). V lost 5 bases, J lost 7 bases, and 17 bases lay in between. Germline lookup yields CDR1 MNHNS and CDR2 SASEGT. The CDR3 contains 14 residues. As DNA, the CDR3 is TGTGCCAGCAGTACCACCATGGGACTGCTTGAAGCTTTCTTT. Its protein is CASSTTMGLLEAFF.

The chain is built from TRBV30 and TRBJ2-5, with D perhaps matching TRBD2 (6 bases). Germline loops: CDR1 GTSNPN, CDR2 SVGIG (reference sequence). The CDR3 covers 16 residues. V was pared by 6 bases and J by 2 bases, with 22 bases between. CDR3 protein: CACNLGSGTYQETQYF. Written as DNA, the CDR3 is TGTGCCTGCAATCTGGGGAGTGGGACTTATCAAGAGACCCAGTACTTC.